This TCR beta chain was found in a study of cytomegalovirus exposure and HLA in healthy donors. This CDR3 spans 14 amino acids. Germline V gives CDR1 SGHAT, CDR2 FQNNGV. Trimming left V 4 bases short and J 4 bases short, with 13 bases between. The PCR made use of 60 Vbeta and 13 Jbeta primers. TCRdb's table, derived via immunoSEQ multiplex PCR, lists solely in-frame clones and lacks some. The data contain roughly 190,000 clones, roughly 9.4% of them singletons. Sequenced input: PBMCs. This clonotype was obtained from a woman aged 25 to 39 in good health and CMV-seropositive. This chain uses TRBV11-2 with TRBJ1-2, with a possible D match to TRBD1 (5 bases). CDR3 nucleotides: TGTGCCAGCAGCTCTAGTATCGGGGGCTATGGCTACACCTTC. Amino acid sequence: CASSSSIGGYGYTF.